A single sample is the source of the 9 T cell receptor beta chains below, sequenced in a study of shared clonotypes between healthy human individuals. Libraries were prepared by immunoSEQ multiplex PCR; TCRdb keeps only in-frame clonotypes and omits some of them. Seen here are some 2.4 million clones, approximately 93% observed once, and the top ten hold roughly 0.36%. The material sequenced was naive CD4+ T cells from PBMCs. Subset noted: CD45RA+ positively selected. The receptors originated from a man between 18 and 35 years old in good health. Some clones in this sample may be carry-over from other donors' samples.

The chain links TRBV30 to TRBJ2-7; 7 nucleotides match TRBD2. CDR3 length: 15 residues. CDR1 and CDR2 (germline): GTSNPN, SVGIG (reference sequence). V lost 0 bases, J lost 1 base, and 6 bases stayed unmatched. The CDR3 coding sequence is TGTGCCTGGAGTGTTGGCGGGAGCCTGTCCTACGAGCAGTACTTC. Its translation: CAWSVGGSLSYEQYF.

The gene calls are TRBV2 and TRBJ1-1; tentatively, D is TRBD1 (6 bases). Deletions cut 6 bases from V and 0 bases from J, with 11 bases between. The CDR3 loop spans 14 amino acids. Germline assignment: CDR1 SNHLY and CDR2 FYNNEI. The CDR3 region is CASRSDRLNTEAFF. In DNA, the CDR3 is TGTGCCAGCAGATCTGACAGGTTGAACACTGAAGCTTTCTTT.

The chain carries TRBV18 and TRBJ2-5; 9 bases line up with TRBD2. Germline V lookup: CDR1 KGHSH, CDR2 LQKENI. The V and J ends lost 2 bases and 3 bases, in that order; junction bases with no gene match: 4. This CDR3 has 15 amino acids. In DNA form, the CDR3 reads TGTGCCAGCTCACCATCTAGCGGGGATAAAGAGACCCAGTACTTC. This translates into CASSPSSGDKETQYF.

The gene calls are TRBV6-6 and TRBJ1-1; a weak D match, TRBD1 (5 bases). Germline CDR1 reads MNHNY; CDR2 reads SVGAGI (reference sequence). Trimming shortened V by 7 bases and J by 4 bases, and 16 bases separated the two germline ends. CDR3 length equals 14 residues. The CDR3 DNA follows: TGTGCCAGCATAGGTGGGGGGTTTGGCACTGAAGCTTTCTTT. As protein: CASIGGGFGTEAFF.

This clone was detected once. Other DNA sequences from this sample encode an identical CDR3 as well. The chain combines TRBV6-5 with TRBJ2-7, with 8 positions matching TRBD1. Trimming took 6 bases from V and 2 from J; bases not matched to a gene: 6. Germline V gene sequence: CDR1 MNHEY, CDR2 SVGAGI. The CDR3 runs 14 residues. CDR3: CASRKTGQAYEQYF. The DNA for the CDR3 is TGTGCCAGCAGAAAGACGGGACAGGCCTACGAGCAGTACTTC.

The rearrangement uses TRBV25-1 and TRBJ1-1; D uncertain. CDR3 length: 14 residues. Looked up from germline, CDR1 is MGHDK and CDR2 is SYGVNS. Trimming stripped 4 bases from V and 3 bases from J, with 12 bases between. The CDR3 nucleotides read TGTGCCAGCAGTGGATCCGGGCCGCACACTGAAGCTTTCTTT. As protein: CASSGSGPHTEAFF.

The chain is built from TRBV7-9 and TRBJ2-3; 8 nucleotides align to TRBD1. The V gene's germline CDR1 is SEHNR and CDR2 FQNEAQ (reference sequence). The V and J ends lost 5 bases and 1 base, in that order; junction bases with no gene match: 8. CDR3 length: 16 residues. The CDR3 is CASSQIRTGRTDTQYF. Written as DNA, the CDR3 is TGTGCCAGCAGCCAAATACGGACAGGGCGCACAGATACGCAGTATTTT.

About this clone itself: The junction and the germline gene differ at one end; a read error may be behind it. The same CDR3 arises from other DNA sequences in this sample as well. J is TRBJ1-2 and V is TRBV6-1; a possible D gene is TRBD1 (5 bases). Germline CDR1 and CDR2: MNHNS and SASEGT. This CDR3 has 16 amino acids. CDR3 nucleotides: TGTGCTAGCAGTGAATACCGGGTTGAGGGGATTAATGGCTACACCTTC. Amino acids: CASSEYRVEGINGYTF.

CDR3 sequence (DNA): TGCAGCGGGGGACAGGCCTACGAGCAGTACTTC. Translation: CSGGQAYEQYF. The V call is TRBV29-1, the J call TRBJ2-7, with 8 positions matching TRBD1. J was trimmed by 2 bases and V by 7 bases; bases with no gene match: 1. The CDR3 extends over 11 amino acids. The germline V gene encodes CDR1 SQVTM and CDR2 ANQGSEA.